The clone carrying this T cell receptor beta chain is a singleton in its sample. This sample was taken from a study of technical replicates of blood from a few donors. The CDR3 sequence is 17 residues long. Germline CDR1 reads SGHNT; CDR2 reads YENEEA. With 1 base clipped from V and 6 bases from J, the junction kept 11 bases outside the gene matches. Clones were read by immunoSEQ multiplex PCR, and TCRdb kept only the in-frame ones, dropping some. Of roughly 100,000 clones in the sample, roughly 94% were seen once. Material: T cells isolated from PBMCs. This TCR derives from a human donor in good health. The chain has TRBV11-3 and TRBJ2-2; 7 nucleotides match TRBD2. CDR3 amino acids: CASSLVGGSLYPGELFF. CDR3 DNA: TGTGCCAGCAGCTTAGTTGGCGGGAGTTTGTATCCCGGGGAGCTGTTTTTT.